These 6 T cell receptor beta chains came from one sample sequenced in a study of T cells after yellow fever vaccination. MiXCR, applied by TCRdb to the 5' RACE reads, yields one record per CDR3 protein. The sample includes 200,000 to 250,000 distinct CDR3 sequences, 6.5% to 8.5% seen only once; the top ten take approximately 0.87%. This material consisted of CD4+ T cells sorted from PBMCs, taken 15 days after the yellow fever booster vaccination. These receptors originate from a man under 40 who received the YFV17D yellow fever vaccine.

This clonotype was picked up a small number of times. The chain couples TRBV20-1 to TRBJ1-4, with no clear D. V dropped 3 bases and J dropped 8 bases, with 4 bases sitting between them. The CDR3 is 10 amino acids. The germline V gene encodes CDR1 DFQATT and CDR2 SNEGSKA (reference sequence). The CDR3 DNA reads TGCAGTGCTAGCGGAGAAAAACTGTTTTTT. Translation: CSASGEKLFF.

At least ten counts were recorded for this clonotype. Written as DNA, the CDR3 is TGCGCCAGCAGCCACAGTCTCTCTGGGGCCAACGTCCTGACTTTC. Translated: CASSHSLSGANVLTF. The V and J genes are TRBV4-3 and TRBJ2-6; D is ambiguous. The V gene lost 3 bases and the J gene lost 0 bases, with 6 bases spanning the gap. This CDR3 spans 15 amino acids. Germline V CDR1 and CDR2: LGHNA, YSLEER.

About this clonotype: A much larger clone lies a single base off, so this may be a read error. The CDR3 here is CASSFSGGSNEQSF. The CDR3 coding sequence is TGTGCCAGCAGCTTCTCAGGCGGTTCGAATGAGCAGTCCTTC. The V and J genes are TRBV7-9 and TRBJ2-1; no definite D call. The CDR3 spans 14 residues. Germline values: CDR1 SEHNR, CDR2 FQNEAQ (reference sequence).

The chain uses TRBV10-1 and TRBJ2-2, with D maybe TRBD2 (6 bases). The CDR3 consists of 14 residues. Trimming took off 5 bases at V and 6 bases at J, with 13 bases between the two ends. The germline gives CDR1 WNHNN, CDR2 SYGVQD (reference sequence). This CDR3 reads CASSFGGDPGELFF. For the CDR3, the DNA is TGCGCCAGCAGTTTTGGCGGGGACCCCGGGGAGCTGTTTTTT.

This clonotype was counted a few times. V gene TRBV20-1 combines with J gene TRBJ2-1, with TRBD2 identical over 10 bases. The J segment lost 5 bases and the V segment lost 3 bases, leaving 4 bases of the junction unmatched. Germline CDR1 reads DFQATT; CDR2 reads SNEGSKA (reference sequence). The CDR3 length is 14 residues. CDR3 region: CSASLSGRHNEQFF. Written as DNA, the CDR3 is TGCAGTGCTAGCCTTAGCGGGAGGCACAATGAGCAGTTCTTC.

This clonotype was counted many times. The V and J genes are TRBV7-2 and TRBJ2-3; D is perhaps TRBD2 (6 bases). The length of the CDR3 is 15 residues. V dropped 1 base and J dropped 8 bases, with 16 bases sitting between them. Germline V CDR1 and CDR2: SGHTA, FQGNSA. CDR3 bases: TGTGCCAGCAGCTTAGTTGGGGACTTGGGGGGTACGCAGTATTTT. Translated: CASSLVGDLGGTQYF.